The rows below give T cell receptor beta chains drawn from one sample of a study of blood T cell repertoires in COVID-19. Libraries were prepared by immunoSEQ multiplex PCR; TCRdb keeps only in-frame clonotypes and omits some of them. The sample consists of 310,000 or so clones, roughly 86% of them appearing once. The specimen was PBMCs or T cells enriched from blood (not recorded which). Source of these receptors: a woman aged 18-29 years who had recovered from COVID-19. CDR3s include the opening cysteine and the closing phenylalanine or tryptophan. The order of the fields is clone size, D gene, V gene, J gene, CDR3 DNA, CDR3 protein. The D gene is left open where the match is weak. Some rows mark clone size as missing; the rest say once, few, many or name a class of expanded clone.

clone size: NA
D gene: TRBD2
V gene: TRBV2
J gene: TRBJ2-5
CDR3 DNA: TGTGCCAGCCGACTAGCGGGGTTTTCGTACCAAGAGACCCAGTACTTC
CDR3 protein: CASRLAGFSYQETQYF

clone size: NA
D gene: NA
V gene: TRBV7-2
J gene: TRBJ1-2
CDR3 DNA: TGTGCCAGCAGCTCAGAAATGACAGCGACCTATGGCTACACCTTC
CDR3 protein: CASSSEMTATYGYTF

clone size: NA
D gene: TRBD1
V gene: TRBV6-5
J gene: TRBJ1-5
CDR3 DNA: TGTGCCAGCAGTTTGGGACAGGCCAATCAGCCCCAGCATTTT
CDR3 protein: CASSLGQANQPQHF

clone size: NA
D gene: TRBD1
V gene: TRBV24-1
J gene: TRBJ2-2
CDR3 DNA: TGTGCCACCAGTGATTTGGGGACAGGGCCGGCCGGGGAGCTGTTTTTT
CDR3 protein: CATSDLGTGPAGELFF

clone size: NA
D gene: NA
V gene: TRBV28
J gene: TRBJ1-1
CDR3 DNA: TGTGCCAGCAGTTTTCTCGGCACTGAAGCTTTCTTT
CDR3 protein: CASSFLGTEAFF

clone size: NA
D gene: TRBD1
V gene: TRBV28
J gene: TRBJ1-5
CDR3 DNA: TGTGCCAGCAGCTCGGGACAGGGTCATCAGCCCCAGCATTTT
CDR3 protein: CASSSGQGHQPQHF

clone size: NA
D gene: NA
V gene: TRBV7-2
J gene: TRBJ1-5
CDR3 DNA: TGTGCCAGCAGCTTAGTAATCTCAGGGAATCAGCCCCAGCATTTT
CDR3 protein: CASSLVISGNQPQHF

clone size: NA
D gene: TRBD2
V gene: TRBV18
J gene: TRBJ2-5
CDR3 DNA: TGTGCCAGCTCGACTAGCGGGGGGACCCAAGAGACCCAGTACTTC
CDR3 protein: CASSTSGGTQETQYF

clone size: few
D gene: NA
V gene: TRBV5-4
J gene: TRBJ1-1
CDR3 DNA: TGTGCCAGCAGCTTGGCCAACGGTGACACTGAAGCTTTCTTT
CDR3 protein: CASSLANGDTEAFF

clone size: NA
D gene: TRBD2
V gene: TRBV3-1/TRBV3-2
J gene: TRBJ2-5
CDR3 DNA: TGTGCCAGCAGCCAAGATAGCGGGAGGGCCGGGACCCAGTACTTC
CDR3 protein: CASSQDSGRAGTQYF

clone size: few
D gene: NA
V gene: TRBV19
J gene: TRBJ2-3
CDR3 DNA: TGTGCCAGTAGTGTCTTCGGGGGGCCAACGGCAGATACGCAGTATTTT
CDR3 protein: CASSVFGGPTADTQYF

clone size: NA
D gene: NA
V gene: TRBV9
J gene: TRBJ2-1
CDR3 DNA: TGTGCCAGCAGCCGCGGGGCGAATGAGCAGTTCTTC
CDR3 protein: CASSRGANEQFF

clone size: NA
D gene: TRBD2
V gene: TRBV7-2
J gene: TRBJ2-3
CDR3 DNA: TGTGCCAGCAGCGCCACTGGACGGACTAGCGGCACAGATACGCAGTATTTT
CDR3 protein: CASSATGRTSGTDTQYF

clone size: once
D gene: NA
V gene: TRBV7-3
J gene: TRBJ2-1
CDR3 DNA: TGTGCCAGCAGCTTAACCCGCTACAATGAGCAGTTCTTC
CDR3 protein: CASSLTRYNEQFF

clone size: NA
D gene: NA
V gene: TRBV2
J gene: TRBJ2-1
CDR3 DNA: TGTGCCAGCAGTGAGGCAAATAATGAGCAGTTCTTC
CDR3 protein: CASSEANNEQFF

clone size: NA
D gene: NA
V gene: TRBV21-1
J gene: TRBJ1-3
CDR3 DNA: TGTGCCAGCAGCAAAGAACAAGATTTT
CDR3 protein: CASSKEQDF

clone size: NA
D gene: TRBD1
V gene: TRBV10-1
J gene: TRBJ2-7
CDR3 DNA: TGCGCCAGCAGTGGCGCGGCGGACAGGGGGCAACCACCTGGTTCCGAGCAGTACTTC
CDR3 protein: CASSGAADRGQPPGSEQYF

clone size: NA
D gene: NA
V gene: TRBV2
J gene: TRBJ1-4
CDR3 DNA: TGTGCCAGCAGTGACGAAGGGGCCGGGCCAACTAATGAAAAACTGTTTTTT
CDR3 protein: CASSDEGAGPTNEKLFF

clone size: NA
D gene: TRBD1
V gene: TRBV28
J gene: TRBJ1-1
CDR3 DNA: TGTGCCAGCAGTTTCCGGGACAGGGGGAAAGGTATCACTGAAGCTTTCTTT
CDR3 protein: CASSFRDRGKGITEAFF

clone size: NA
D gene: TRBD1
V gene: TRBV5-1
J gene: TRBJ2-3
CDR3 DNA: TGCGCCAGCAGTCGTCCCGACAGGGCGAGAGGCACAGATACGCAGTATTTT
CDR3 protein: CASSRPDRARGTDTQYF

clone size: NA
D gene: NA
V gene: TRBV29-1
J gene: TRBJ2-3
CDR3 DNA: TGCAGCACAGGGGGGGGGCCGGATAGCACAGATACGCAGTATTTT
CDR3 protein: CSTGGGPDSTDTQYF

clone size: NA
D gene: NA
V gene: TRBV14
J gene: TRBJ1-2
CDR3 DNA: TGTGCCAGCAGCCAAGGGTACAGTGGTGGCTACACCTTC
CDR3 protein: CASSQGYSGGYTF

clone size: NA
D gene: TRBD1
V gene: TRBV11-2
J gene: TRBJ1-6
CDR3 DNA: TGTGCCAGCAGCTTGGACAGGAGCTATAATTCACCCCTCCACTTT
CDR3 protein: CASSLDRSYNSPLHF

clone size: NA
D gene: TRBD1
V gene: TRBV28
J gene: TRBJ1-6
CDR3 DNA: TGTGCCAGCAGTTTATGGGGACAGGGCGGCAATTCACCCCTCCACTTT
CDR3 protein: CASSLWGQGGNSPLHF

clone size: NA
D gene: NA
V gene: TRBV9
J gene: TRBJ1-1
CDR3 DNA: TGTGCCAGCAGCGTATTCTCCAGTAACAACATGAACACTGAAGCTTTCTTT
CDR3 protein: CASSVFSSNNMNTEAFF

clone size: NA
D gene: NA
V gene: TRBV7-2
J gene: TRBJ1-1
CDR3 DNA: TGTGCCAGCAGCTTAACGAGTTCCACTGAAGCTTTCTTT
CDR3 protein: CASSLTSSTEAFF

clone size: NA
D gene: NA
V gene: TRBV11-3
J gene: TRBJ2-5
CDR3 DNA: TGTGCCAGCAGCTTAGGAAGCGGAGGGTCCCAAGAGACCCAGTACTTC
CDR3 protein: CASSLGSGGSQETQYF

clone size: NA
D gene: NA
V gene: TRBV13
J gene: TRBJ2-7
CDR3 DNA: TGTGCCAGCAGAGCGGCGGGAGAGCAGTACTTC
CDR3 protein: CASRAAGEQYF

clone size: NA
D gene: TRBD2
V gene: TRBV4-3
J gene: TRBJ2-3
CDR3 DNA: TGCGCCAGCAGCCAAGATTTGGGTCCCCCCCCTAGCGGGAGGAGCACAGATACGCAGTATTTT
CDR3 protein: CASSQDLGPPPSGRSTDTQYF

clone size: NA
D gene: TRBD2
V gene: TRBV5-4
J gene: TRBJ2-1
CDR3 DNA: TGTGCCAGCAGCGGTGCCGGGACTAGCTTGCATGAGCAGTTCTTC
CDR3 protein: CASSGAGTSLHEQFF

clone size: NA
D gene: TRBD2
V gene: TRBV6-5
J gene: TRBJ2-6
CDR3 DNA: TGTGCCAGCAGTTTAGCGGGAGCTGGGGCCAACGTCCTGACTTTC
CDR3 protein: CASSLAGAGANVLTF

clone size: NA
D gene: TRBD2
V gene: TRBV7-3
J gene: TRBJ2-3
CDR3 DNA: TGTGCCAGCAGCTTAGGGGCCCCGGGGACTAGCGATAGGGCAGATACGCAGTATTTT
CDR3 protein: CASSLGAPGTSDRADTQYF

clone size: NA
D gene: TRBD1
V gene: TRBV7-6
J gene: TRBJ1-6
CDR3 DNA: TGTGCCAGCAGCTTAGCGGTTGTGGCAGGGGGCTTCTCCTATAATTCACCCCTCCACTTT
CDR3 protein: CASSLAVVAGGFSYNSPLHF

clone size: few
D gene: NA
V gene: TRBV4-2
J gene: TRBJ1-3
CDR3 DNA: TGTGCCAGCAGCCAAGTCTTTGCGGGGGAACGAAACACCATATATTTT
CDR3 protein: CASSQVFAGERNTIYF

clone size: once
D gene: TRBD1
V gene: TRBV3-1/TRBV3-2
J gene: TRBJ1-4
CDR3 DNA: TGTGCCAGCAGCCGTGGACAGGGAATTAATGAAAAACTGTTTTTT
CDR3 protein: CASSRGQGINEKLFF

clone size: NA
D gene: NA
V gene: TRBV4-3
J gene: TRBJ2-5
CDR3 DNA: TGCGCCAGCAGCCAAGATTCCAGGGCGGAGACCCAGTACTTC
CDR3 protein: CASSQDSRAETQYF

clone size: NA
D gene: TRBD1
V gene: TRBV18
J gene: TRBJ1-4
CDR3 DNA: TGTGCCAGCTCACCACCCGGGACAGCTACTAATGAAAAACTGTTTTTT
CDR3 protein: CASSPPGTATNEKLFF

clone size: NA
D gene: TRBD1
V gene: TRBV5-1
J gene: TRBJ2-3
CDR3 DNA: TGCGCCAGCAGCTTGGGGGTCAGGGGGACAGATACGCAGTATTTT
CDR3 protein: CASSLGVRGTDTQYF

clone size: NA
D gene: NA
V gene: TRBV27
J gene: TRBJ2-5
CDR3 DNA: TGTGCCAGCAGCCCCAAGGGGGAGACCCAGTACTTC
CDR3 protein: CASSPKGETQYF

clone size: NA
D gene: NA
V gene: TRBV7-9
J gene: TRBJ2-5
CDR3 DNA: TGTGCCAGCAGCTTATGGCCGGGAGCGGAGGAGACCCAGTACTTC
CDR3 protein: CASSLWPGAEETQYF

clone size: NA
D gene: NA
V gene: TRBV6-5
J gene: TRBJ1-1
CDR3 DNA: TGTGCCAGCGGGCCGAGGAACACTGAAGCTTTCTTT
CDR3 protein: CASGPRNTEAFF

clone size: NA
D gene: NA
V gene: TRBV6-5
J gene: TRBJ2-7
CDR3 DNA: TGTGCCAGCACCCAACCCGGGGGATCCTACGAGCAGTACTTC
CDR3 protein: CASTQPGGSYEQYF

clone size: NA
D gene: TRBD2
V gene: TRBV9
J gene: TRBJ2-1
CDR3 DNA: TGTGCCAGCAGCGTAGCGGTAGCGGGGGGGCCCGGCAATGAGCAGTTCTTC
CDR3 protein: CASSVAVAGGPGNEQFF

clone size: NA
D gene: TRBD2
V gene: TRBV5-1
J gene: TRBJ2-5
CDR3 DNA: TGCGCCAGCACTCTAGCGGGGGGCGGGGAGACCCAGTACTTC
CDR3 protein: CASTLAGGGETQYF

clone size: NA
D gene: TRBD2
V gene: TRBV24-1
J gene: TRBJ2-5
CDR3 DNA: TGTGCCACCAGTGATTCTCGGACTAGCGGGGGGTTCCAAGAGACCCAGTACTTC
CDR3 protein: CATSDSRTSGGFQETQYF

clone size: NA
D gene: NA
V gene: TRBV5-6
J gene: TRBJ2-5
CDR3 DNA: TGTGCCAGCAGCTTGGACGGGCAAGAGACCCAGTACTTC
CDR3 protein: CASSLDGQETQYF

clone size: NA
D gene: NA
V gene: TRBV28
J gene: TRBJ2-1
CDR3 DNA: TGTGCCAGCAGTTTAACCCATCCTGCGGGCAATGAGCAGTTCTTC
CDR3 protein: CASSLTHPAGNEQFF

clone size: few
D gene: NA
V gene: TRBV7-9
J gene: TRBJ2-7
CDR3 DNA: TGTGCCCTTGGGGACTTGGGCTACGAGCAGTACTTC
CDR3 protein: CALGDLGYEQYF

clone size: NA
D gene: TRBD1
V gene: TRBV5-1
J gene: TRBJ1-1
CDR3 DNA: TGCGCCAGCAGCCTAGTGACAGGGATGAACACTGAAGCTTTCTTT
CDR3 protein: CASSLVTGMNTEAFF

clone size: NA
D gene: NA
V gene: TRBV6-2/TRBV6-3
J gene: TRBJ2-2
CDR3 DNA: TGTGCCAGCAGTTACAAGGCTAGACGGAACACCGGGGAGCTGTTTTTT
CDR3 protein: CASSYKARRNTGELFF

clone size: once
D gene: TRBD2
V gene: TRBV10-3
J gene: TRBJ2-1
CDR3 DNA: TGTGCCATCAGTGAGGCTAGCGGGACGCGAAATGAGCAGTTCTTC
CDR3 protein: CAISEASGTRNEQFF

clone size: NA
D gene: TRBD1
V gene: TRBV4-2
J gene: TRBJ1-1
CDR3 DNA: TGTGCCAGCAGCCAGGGAACAGGGGATCGGTCTGAAGCTTTCTTT
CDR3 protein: CASSQGTGDRSEAFF

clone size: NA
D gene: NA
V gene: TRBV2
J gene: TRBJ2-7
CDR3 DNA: TGTGCCAGCAGTGATGGTCGGGACACTTCCTACGAGCAGTACTTC
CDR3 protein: CASSDGRDTSYEQYF

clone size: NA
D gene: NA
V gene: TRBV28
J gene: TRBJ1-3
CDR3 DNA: TGTGCCAGCAGCAGAAGCGGATACTCTGGAAACACCATATATTTT
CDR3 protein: CASSRSGYSGNTIYF

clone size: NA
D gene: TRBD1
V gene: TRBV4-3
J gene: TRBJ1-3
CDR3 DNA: TGCGCCAGCAGCCTGGACAGGGCCACTGGAAACACCATATATTTT
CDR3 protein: CASSLDRATGNTIYF

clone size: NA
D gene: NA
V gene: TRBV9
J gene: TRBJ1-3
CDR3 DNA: TGTGCCAGCAGCGTAAACGGGAACTCTGGAAACACCATATATTTT
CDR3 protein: CASSVNGNSGNTIYF

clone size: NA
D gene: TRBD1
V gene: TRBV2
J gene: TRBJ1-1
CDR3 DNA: TGTGCCAGCGGGCCCACAGGGGCGTCCTCTGAAGCTTTCTTT
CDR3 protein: CASGPTGASSEAFF

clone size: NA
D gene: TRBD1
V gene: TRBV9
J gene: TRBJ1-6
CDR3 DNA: TGTGCCAGCAGCGTAGCGCGGGACAGGGGGCAGTCACCCCTCCACTTT
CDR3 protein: CASSVARDRGQSPLHF